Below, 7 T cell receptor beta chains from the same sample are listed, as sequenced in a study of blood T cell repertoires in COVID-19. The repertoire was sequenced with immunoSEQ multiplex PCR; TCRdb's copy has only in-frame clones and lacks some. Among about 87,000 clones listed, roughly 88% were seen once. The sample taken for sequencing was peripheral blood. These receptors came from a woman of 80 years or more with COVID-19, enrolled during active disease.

DNA of the CDR3: TGTGCCAGCACTAAAGGACTAGCGGGGGCATACAATGAGCAGTTCTTC. Amino acids: CASTKGLAGAYNEQFF. The J gene is TRBJ2-1, the V gene TRBV27; TRBD2 aligns across 13 bases. The CDR3 covers 16 residues. With V trimmed by 7 bases and J by 4 bases, 7 bases remained unmatched. Germline-derived CDR1 and CDR2 are MNHEY and SMNVEV (reference sequence).

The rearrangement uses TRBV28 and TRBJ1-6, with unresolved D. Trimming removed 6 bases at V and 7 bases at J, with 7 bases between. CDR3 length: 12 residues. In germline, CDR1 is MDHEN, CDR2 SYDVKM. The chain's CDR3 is CASRGRNSPLHF. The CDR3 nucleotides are TGTGCCAGCAGAGGGAGGAATTCACCCCTCCACTTT. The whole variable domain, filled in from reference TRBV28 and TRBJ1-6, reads DVKVTQSSRYLVKRTGEKVFLECVQDMDHENMFWYRQDPGLGLRLIYFSYDVKMKEKGDIPEGYSVSREKKERFSLILESASTNQTSMYLCASRGRNSPLHFGNGTRLTVT.

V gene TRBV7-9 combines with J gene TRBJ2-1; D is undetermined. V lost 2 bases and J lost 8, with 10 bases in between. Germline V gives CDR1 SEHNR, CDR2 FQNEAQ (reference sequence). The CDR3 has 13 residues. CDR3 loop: CASSLQALHEQFF. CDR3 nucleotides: TGTGCCAGCAGCTTACAAGCCCTCCATGAGCAGTTCTTC.

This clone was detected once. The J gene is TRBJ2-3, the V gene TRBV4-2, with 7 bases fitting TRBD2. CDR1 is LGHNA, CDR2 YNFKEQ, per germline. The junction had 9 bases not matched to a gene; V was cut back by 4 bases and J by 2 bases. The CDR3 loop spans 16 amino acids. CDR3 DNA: TGTGCCAGCAGCCCAGGGACGGGGGGTTTCACAGATACGCAGTATTTT. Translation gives CASSPGTGGFTDTQYF.

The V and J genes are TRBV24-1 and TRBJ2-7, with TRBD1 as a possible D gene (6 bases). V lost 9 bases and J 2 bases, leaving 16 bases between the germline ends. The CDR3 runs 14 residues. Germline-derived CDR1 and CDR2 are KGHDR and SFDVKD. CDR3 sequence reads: CATAPRGNPYEQYF. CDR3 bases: TGTGCCACCGCCCCAAGGGGGAACCCCTACGAGCAGTACTTC.

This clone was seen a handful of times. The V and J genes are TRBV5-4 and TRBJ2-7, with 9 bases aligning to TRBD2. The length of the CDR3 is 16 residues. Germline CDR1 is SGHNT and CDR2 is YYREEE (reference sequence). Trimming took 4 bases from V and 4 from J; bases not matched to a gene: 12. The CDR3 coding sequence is TGTGCCAGCAGCCCCTGGTTAGCGGGAGTGGGGTACGAGCAGTACTTC. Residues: CASSPWLAGVGYEQYF.

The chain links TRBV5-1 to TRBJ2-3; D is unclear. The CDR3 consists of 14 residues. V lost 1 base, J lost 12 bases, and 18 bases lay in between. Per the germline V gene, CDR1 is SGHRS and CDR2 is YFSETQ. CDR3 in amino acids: CASSLSFGPIFQYF. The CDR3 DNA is TGCGCCAGCAGCTTGAGTTTCGGTCCGATTTTTCAGTATTTT.